This TCR beta chain appears in the sequencing data of a study of identifying expanded T cells in peripheral blood. Healthy donors had no documented immune events, such as infections, while sampled. Concerning this clone: Antigen unknown.

The table came from immunoSEQ multiplex PCR; TCRdb's copy has only in-frame clones and leaves some out. The sample records around 60,000 clones, approximately 83% being singletons. Germline CDR1 is SGHVS and CDR2 is FNYEAQ. The CDR3 length is 18 residues. V shed 5 bases and J shed 0 bases, with 19 bases lying between them. Study conclusions and caveats: Technical replicates showed roughly 1.2 changed clones; approximately two weeks around 15; four weeks 19. Clone count variance between two-week samples rose with total template count.

The source material was blood. This TCR derives from a person aged 18 to 75 in good health. The genes are TRBV7-6 and TRBJ2-2; D not certain. CDR3 sequence: CASSPRIGPTANTGELFF. The CDR3 DNA reads TGTGCCAGCAGCCCGAGGATCGGACCGACCGCGAACACCGGGGAGCTGTTTTTT.